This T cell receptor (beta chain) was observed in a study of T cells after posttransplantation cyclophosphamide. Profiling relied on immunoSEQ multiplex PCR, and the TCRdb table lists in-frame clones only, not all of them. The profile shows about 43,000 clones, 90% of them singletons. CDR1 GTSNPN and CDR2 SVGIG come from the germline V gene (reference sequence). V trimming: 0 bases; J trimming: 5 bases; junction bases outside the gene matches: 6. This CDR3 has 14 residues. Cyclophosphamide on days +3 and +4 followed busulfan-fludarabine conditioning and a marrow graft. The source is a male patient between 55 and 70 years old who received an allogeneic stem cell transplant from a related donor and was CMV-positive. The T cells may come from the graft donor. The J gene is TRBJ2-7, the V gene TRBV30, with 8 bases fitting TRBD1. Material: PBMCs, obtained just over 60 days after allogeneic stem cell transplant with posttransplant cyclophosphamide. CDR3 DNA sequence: TGTGCCTGGAGTGTAGGGACAGGTGGGGACGAGCAGTACTTC. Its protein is CAWSVGTGGDEQYF.